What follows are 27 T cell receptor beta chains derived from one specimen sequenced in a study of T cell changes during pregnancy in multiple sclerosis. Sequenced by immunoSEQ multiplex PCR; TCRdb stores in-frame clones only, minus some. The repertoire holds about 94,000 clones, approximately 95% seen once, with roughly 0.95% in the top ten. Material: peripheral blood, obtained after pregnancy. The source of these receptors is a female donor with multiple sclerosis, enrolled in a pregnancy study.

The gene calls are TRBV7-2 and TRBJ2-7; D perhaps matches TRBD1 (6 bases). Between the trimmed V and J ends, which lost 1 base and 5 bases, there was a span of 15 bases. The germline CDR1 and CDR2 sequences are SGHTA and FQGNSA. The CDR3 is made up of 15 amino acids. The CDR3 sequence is CASSLDAGVGNEQYF. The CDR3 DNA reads TGTGCCAGCAGCTTAGACGCAGGGGTTGGCAACGAGCAGTACTTC.

In DNA form, the CDR3 reads TGCGCCAGCAGCCAGCAACCGGGACTAGCACCGGAGCAGTTCTTC. This codes for CASSQQPGLAPEQFF. This rearrangement joins TRBV4-3 to TRBJ2-1; 9 nucleotides agree with TRBD2. CDR3 length: 15 amino acids. Per germline, CDR1 LGHNA and CDR2 YSLEER. Trimming at V came to 3 bases and at J to 10 bases, leaving 10 bases not matched to a gene.

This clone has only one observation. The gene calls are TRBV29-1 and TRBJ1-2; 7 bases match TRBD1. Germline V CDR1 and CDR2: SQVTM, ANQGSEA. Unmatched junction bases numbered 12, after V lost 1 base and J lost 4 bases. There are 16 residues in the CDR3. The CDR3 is CSVEGFPSGTVYGYTF. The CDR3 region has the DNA TGCAGCGTTGAAGGTTTCCCCTCCGGGACAGTCTATGGCTACACCTTC.

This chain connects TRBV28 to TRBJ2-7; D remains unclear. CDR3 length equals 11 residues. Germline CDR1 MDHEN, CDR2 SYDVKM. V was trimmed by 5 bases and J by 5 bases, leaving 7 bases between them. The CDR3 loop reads CASSLFDEQYF. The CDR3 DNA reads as TGTGCCAGCAGTCTCTTTGACGAGCAGTACTTC.

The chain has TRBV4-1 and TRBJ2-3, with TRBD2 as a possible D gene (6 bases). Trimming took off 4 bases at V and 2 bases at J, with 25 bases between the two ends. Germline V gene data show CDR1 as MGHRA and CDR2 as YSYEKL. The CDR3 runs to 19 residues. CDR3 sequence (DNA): TGCGCCAGCAGCCTCCTAGGAGCGGGTCCATTTCAACACACAGATACGCAGTATTTT. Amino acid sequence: CASSLLGAGPFQHTDTQYF.

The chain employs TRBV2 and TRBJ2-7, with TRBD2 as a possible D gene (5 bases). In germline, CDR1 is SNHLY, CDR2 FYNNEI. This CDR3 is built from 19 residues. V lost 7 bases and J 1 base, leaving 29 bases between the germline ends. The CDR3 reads CASTRALAHRAALSYEQYF. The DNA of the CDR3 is TGTGCCAGCACTAGGGCCCTCGCTCATCGAGCGGCGCTGTCCTACGAGCAGTACTTC.

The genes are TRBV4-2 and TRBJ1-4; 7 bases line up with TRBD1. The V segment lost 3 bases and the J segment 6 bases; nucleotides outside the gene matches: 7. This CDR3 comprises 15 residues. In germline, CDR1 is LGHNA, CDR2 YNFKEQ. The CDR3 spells CASSQVRGGDEKLFF. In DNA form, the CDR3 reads TGTGCCAGCAGCCAGGTTAGAGGGGGCGATGAAAAACTGTTTTTT.

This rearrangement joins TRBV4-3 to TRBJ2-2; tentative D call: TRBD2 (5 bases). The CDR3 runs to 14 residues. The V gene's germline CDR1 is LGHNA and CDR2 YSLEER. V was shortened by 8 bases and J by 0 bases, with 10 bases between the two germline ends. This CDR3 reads CASVRTANTGELFF. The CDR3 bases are TGCGCCAGCGTCCGGACTGCGAACACCGGGGAGCTGTTTTTT.

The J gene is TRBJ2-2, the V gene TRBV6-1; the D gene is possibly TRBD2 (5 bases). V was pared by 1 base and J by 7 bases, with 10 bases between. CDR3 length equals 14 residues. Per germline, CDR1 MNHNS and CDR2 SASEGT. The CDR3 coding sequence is TGTGCCAGCAGTGAAGTCCGGGGATACGGGGAGCTGTTTTTT. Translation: CASSEVRGYGELFF.

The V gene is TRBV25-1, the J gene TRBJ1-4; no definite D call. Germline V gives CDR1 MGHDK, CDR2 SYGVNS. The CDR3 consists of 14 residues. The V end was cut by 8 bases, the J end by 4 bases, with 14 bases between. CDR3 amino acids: CASEPDGLNEKLFF. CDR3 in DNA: TGTGCCAGCGAACCTGACGGACTTAATGAAAAACTGTTTTTT.

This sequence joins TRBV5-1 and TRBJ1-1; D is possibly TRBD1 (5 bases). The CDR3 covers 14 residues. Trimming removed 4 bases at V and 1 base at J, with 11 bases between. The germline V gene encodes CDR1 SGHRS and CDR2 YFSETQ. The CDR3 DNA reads TGCGCCAGCAGCGCGACAGTAGGGAACACTGAAGCTTTCTTT. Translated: CASSATVGNTEAFF.

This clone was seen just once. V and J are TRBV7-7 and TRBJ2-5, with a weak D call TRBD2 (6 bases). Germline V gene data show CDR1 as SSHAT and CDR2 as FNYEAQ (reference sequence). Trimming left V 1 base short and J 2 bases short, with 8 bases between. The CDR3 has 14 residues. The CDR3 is CASSLGGRQETQYF. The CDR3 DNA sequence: TGTGCCAGCAGCTTAGGAGGGAGGCAAGAGACCCAGTACTTC. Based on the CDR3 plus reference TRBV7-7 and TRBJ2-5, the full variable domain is GAGVSQSPRYKVTKRGQDVTLRCDPISSHATLYWYQQALGQGPEFLTYFNYEAQPDKSGLPSDRFSAERPEGSISTLTIQRTEQRDSAMYRCASSLGGRQETQYFGPGTRLLVL.

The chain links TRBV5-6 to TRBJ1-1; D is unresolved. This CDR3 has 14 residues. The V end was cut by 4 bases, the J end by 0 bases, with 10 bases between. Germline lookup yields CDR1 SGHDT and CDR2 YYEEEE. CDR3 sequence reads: CASSRRSMNTEAFF. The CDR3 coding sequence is TGTGCCAGCAGCCGGCGGTCCATGAACACTGAAGCTTTCTTT. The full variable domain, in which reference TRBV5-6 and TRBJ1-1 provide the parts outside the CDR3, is DAGVTQSPTHLIKTRGQQVTLRCSPKSGHDTVSWYQQALGQGPQFIFQYYEEEERQRGNFPDRFSGHQFPNYSSELNVNALLLGDSALYLCASSRRSMNTEAFFGQGTRLTVV.

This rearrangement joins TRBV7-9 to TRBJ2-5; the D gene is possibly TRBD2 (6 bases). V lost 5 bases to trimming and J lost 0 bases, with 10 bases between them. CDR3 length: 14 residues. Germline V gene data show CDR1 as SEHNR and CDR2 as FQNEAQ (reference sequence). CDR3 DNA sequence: TGTGCCAGCAGCCCCCGGGACTACCAAGAGACCCAGTACTTC. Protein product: CASSPRDYQETQYF.

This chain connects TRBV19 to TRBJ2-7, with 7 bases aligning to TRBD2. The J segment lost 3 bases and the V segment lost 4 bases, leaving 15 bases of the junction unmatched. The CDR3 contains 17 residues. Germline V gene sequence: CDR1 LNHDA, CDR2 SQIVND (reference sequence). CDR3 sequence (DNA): TGTGCCAGTAGTACCACCTTCTACAGCGGGGTGAACTACGAGCAGTACTTC. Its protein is CASSTTFYSGVNYEQYF.

CDR3 region: CASRENTEAFF. The CDR3 DNA reads TGTGCCAGTCGGGAGAACACTGAAGCTTTCTTT. The rearrangement links TRBV19 to TRBJ1-1; unclear D gene. V lost 8 bases, J lost 1 base, and 5 bases lay in between. This CDR3 region has 11 residues. Looked up from germline, CDR1 is LNHDA and CDR2 is SQIVND (reference sequence).

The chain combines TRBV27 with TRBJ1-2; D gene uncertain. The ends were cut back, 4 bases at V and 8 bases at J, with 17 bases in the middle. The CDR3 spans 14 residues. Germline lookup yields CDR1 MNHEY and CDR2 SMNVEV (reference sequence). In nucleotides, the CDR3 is TGTGCCAGCAGTTCCCTCTTATCCGGAGGGGGCTACACCTTC. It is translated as CASSSLLSGGGYTF.

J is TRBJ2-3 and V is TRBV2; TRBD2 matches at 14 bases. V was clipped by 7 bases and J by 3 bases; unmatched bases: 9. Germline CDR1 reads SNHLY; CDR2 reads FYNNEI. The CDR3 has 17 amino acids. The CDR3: CASNSGLAGVRTDTQYF. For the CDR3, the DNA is TGTGCCAGCAACTCGGGACTAGCGGGAGTTAGGACAGATACGCAGTATTTT.

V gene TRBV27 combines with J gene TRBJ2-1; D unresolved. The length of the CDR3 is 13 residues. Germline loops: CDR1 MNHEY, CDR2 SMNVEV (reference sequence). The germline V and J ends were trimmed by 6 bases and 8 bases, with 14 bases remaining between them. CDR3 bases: TGTGCCAGCAGAAATTTGTCCCGGGATGAGCAGTTCTTC. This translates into CASRNLSRDEQFF.

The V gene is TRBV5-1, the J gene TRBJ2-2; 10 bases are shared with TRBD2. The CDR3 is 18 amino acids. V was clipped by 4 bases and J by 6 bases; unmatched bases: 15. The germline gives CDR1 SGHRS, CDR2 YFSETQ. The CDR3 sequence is CASSPGFRSGRLSGELFF. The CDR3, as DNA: TGCGCCAGCAGCCCAGGATTTCGTAGCGGGAGGTTATCCGGGGAGCTGTTTTTT.

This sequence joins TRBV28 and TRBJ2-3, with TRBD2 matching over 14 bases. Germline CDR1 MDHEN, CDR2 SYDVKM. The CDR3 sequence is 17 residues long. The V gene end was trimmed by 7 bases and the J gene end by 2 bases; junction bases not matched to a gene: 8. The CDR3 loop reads CASTPAGLAGVTDTQYF. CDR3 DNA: TGTGCCAGCACTCCCGCGGGACTAGCGGGAGTCACAGATACGCAGTATTTT.

The CDR3, as DNA: TGTGCCAGCAGTACTACCACCGGCGAGCAGTACTTC. It encodes CASSTTTGEQYF. The V and J genes are TRBV27 and TRBJ2-7; D unresolved. Per germline, CDR1 MNHEY and CDR2 SMNVEV (reference sequence). Trimming removed 5 bases at V and 6 bases at J, with 11 bases between. The CDR3 is 12 residues long.

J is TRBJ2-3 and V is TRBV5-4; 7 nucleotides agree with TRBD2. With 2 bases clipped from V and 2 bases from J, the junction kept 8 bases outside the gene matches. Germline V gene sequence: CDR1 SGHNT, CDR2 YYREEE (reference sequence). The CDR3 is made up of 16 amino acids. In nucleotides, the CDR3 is TGTGCCAGCAGCTTTGGAGCGGGATTTTTCACAGATACGCAGTATTTT. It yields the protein CASSFGAGFFTDTQYF.

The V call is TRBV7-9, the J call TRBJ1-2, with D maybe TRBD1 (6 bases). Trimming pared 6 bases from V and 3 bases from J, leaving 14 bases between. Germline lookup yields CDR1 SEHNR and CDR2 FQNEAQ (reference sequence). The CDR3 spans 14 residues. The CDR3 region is CASRDQGRHYGYTF. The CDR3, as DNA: TGTGCCAGCAGGGACCAGGGGCGGCACTATGGCTACACCTTC.

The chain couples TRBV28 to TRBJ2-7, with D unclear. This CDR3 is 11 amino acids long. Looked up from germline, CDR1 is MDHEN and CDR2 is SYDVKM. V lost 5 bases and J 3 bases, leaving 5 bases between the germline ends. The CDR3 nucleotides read TGTGCCAGCAGTCTCTACTACGAGCAGTACTTC. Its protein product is CASSLYYEQYF.

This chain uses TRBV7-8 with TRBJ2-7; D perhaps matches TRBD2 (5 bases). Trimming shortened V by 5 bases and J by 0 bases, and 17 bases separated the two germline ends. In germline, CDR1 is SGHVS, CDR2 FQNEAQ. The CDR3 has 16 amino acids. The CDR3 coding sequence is TGTGCCAGCAGCCCATCGGGGTCCCCTCTCTCCTACGAGCAGTACTTC. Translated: CASSPSGSPLSYEQYF.

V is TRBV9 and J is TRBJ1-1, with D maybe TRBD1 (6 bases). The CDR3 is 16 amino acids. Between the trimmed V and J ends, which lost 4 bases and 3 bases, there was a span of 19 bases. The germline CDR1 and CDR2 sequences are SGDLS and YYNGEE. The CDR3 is CASSLIQGKGDTEAFF. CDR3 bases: TGTGCCAGCAGCCTAATTCAGGGCAAGGGGGACACTGAAGCTTTCTTT.